Presented here are 25 T cell receptor beta chains from one specimen sequenced in a study of T cells in Graves' hyperthyroidism and ophthalmopathy. RNA transcripts served as the template for amplifying TCR beta CDR3 regions. HTBI primers were the set used in a first-round RT-PCR of the TCR CDR3. One entry per CDR3 protein, called by TCRdb with MiXCR from the multiplex PCR reads. The table has hundreds of thousands of distinct CDR3 sequences, approximately 15% seen once. Input material: blood. The origin of the receptors is a woman in her thirties or forties with Graves' ophthalmopathy.

The table lists this clonotype with many counts. The rearrangement joins TRBV2 to TRBJ1-6; tentative D call: TRBD1 (5 bases). The V gene lost 5 bases and the J gene lost 4 bases, with 12 bases spanning the gap. Germline CDR1 and CDR2: SNHLY and FYNNEI. The CDR3 extends over 15 amino acids. CDR3 region: CASSRDGSYNSPLHF. CDR3 nucleotide sequence: TGTGCCAGCAGTCGGGACGGCAGTTATAATTCACCCCTCCACTTT.

The J gene is TRBJ2-6, the V gene TRBV29-1; TRBD1 aligns across 9 bases. Per the germline V gene, CDR1 is SQVTM and CDR2 is ANQGSEA. Losses at the gene ends were 5 bases for V and 2 bases for J; bases not matched to a gene: 7. CDR3 size: 16 residues. DNA for the CDR3: TGCAGCGTTTTGGGACGACAGGGGGCTGGGGCCAACGTCCTGACTTTC. This codes for CSVLGRQGAGANVLTF.

This clonotype showed up many times. V is TRBV6-1 and J is TRBJ2-5; 10 nucleotides match TRBD2. The CDR3 is 16 residues long. Trimming removed 1 base from V and 5 bases from J; junction bases left unmatched: 7. Germline CDR1 is MNHNS and CDR2 is SASEGT. Written as DNA, the CDR3 is TGTGCCAGCAGTGAAGGGCTAGCGGGGGAGAGGGAGACCCAGTACTTC. Amino acids: CASSEGLAGERETQYF.

The rearrangement uses TRBV28 and TRBJ2-1; 8 bases agree with TRBD2. CDR1 is MDHEN, CDR2 SYDVKM, per germline. V trimming: 6 bases; J trimming: 10 bases; junction bases outside the gene matches: 20. The CDR3 is 17 residues long. The CDR3 is CASSQDPREGPKGEQFF. Here the CDR3 DNA reads TGTGCCAGCAGCCAAGATCCCCGGGAGGGACCGAAGGGGGAGCAGTTCTTC.

V usage is TRBV15 and J usage is TRBJ2-5; 9 bases map to TRBD2. This CDR3 has 18 residues. Germline values: CDR1 LNHNV, CDR2 YYDKDF (reference sequence). The V gene end was trimmed by 0 bases and the J gene end by 1 base; junction bases not matched to a gene: 9. CDR3 amino acids: CATSRDSWREGTQETQYF. The CDR3 region has the DNA TGTGCCACCAGCAGAGATAGTTGGCGGGAGGGCACCCAAGAGACCCAGTACTTC.

This clonotype was counted many times. V usage is TRBV19 and J usage is TRBJ2-2, with 10 bases aligning to TRBD2. V dropped 4 bases and J dropped 6; count of bases not matched to a gene: 11. CDR1 and CDR2 (germline): LNHDA, SQIVND (reference sequence). The CDR3 has 17 residues. The CDR3 region has the DNA TGTGCCAGTAGTACTAGGCTAGCGGGAGTTGGGGCCGGGGAGCTGTTTTTT. Amino acid sequence: CASSTRLAGVGAGELFF.

This clonotype came up many times. The chain is built from TRBV28 and TRBJ1-1; TRBD1 matches at 12 bases. V was clipped by 0 bases and J by 5 bases; unmatched bases: 7. The CDR3 sequence is 17 residues long. CDR1 and CDR2 from the germline V gene are MDHEN and SYDVKM. CDR3: CASSLWGTGGSKTEAFF. The DNA for the CDR3 is TGTGCCAGCAGTTTATGGGGGACAGGGGGCTCGAAGACTGAAGCTTTCTTT.

The J gene is TRBJ2-3, the V gene TRBV5-4, with no clear D. Looked up from germline, CDR1 is SGHNT and CDR2 is YYREEE (reference sequence). The germline V and J ends were trimmed by 3 bases and 1 base, with 12 bases remaining between them. This CDR3 region has 15 residues. The chain's CDR3 is CASSSNKVRTDTQYF. In DNA form, the CDR3 reads TGTGCCAGCAGCTCTAACAAAGTCCGCACAGATACGCAGTATTTT.

Ten or more counts support this clonotype. The chain is built from TRBV2 and TRBJ2-1; D is possibly TRBD1 (5 bases). CDR1 SNHLY and CDR2 FYNNEI come from the germline V gene. Deletions cut 3 bases from V and 9 bases from J, with 12 bases between. The CDR3 covers 13 residues. CDR3 nucleotide sequence: TGTGCCAGCAGTGAGACAGCCCTGAGTGAGCAGTTCTTC. This encodes CASSETALSEQFF.

This clonotype was counted many times. V is TRBV6-2 or TRBV6-3 and J is TRBJ1-1; the D is unclear. The CDR3 is 16 amino acids. V was cut by 0 bases and J by 3 bases, with 14 bases left in between. Germline values: CDR1 MNHEY, CDR2 SVGEGT. This CDR3 is CASSYSYEAGDTEAFF. The DNA of the CDR3 is TGTGCCAGCAGTTACTCCTACGAGGCAGGAGACACTGAAGCTTTCTTT.

This clonotype has at least ten counts. The CDR3 spells CASSTDRRLAYNQPQHF. The CDR3 DNA sequence: TGTGCCAGTAGTACAGACAGGAGACTAGCCTACAATCAGCCCCAGCATTTT. This rearrangement joins TRBV19 to TRBJ1-5; possibly TRBD1 for D (6 bases). V dropped 4 bases and J dropped 3 bases, with 19 bases sitting between them. There are 17 residues in the CDR3. Germline V gene sequence: CDR1 LNHDA, CDR2 SQIVND (reference sequence).

The chain combines TRBV6-2 or TRBV6-3 with TRBJ2-6, with D hard to call. Trimming cost V 4 bases and J 1 base, with 11 bases left between them. The CDR3 covers 16 residues. Germline assignment: CDR1 MNHEY and CDR2 SVGEGT. The CDR3 sequence is CASSWYALSGANVLTF. The CDR3, as DNA: TGTGCCAGCAGTTGGTATGCCTTATCTGGGGCCAACGTCCTGACTTTC.

This clonotype came up a few times. The chain uses TRBV12-3 or TRBV12-4 and TRBJ2-2; D tentatively reads TRBD1 or TRBD2 (5 bases each). The V gene lost 7 bases and the J gene lost 1 base, with 10 bases spanning the gap. The length of the CDR3 is 14 residues. CDR3 sequence: CASTIGGNTGELFF. The CDR3 region has the DNA TGTGCCAGCACCATTGGGGGGAACACCGGGGAGCTGTTTTTT.

In this sample, this clonotype turned up many times. V gene TRBV15 combines with J gene TRBJ1-1; D gene unclear. Trimming shortened V by 0 bases and J by 5 bases, and 10 bases separated the two germline ends. CDR3 length: 14 residues. The germline gives CDR1 LNHNV, CDR2 YYDKDF (reference sequence). This CDR3 is CATSREVRVTEAFF. For the CDR3, the DNA is TGTGCCACCAGCAGAGAAGTCCGAGTTACTGAAGCTTTCTTT.

The V gene is TRBV20-1, the J gene TRBJ1-6; no definite D call. Germline V gene lookup returns CDR1 DFQATT and CDR2 SNEGSKA (reference sequence). V lost 1 base, J lost 0 bases, and 13 bases lay in between. CDR3 length equals 17 residues. CDR3 sequence: CSARGGLSISYNSPLHF. The CDR3 DNA sequence: TGCAGTGCTAGAGGCGGACTTTCCATCTCCTATAATTCACCCCTCCACTTT.

The table lists this clonotype with many counts. The rearrangement joins TRBV12-3 or TRBV12-4 to TRBJ2-3; the D is unclear. The V and J ends lost 3 bases and 2 bases respectively, with 15 bases between them. The CDR3 runs to 16 residues. CDR3 coding DNA: TGTGCCAGCAGTTTGAGTACTTGGACGCCCACAGATACGCAGTATTTT. Its translation: CASSLSTWTPTDTQYF.

J is TRBJ1-5 and V is TRBV5-1, with unresolved D. This CDR3 is built from 17 residues. Per germline, CDR1 SGHRS and CDR2 YFSETQ. Trimming cost V 0 bases and J 0 bases, with 13 bases left between them. The CDR3 region is CASSLGGLVNSNQPQHF. CDR3 nucleotides: TGCGCCAGCAGCTTGGGGGGTTTGGTAAATAGCAATCAGCCCCAGCATTTT. Full variable domain (missing parts from reference TRBV5-1 and TRBJ1-5): KAGVTQTPRYLIKTRGQQVTLSCSPISGHRSVSWYQQTPGQGLQFLFEYFSETQRNKGNFPGRFSGRQFSNSRSEMNVSTLELGDSALYLCASSLGGLVNSNQPQHFGDGTRLSIL.

The chain recombines TRBV10-3 with TRBJ2-7; TRBD1 is a possible D gene (7 bases). Germline V CDR1 and CDR2: ENHRY, SYGVKD. Trimming cost V 8 bases and J 3 bases, with 11 bases left between them. The CDR3 has 12 residues. CDR3 residues: CAIGGTVYEQYF. CDR3 nucleotide sequence: TGTGCCATCGGCGGGACAGTCTACGAGCAGTACTTC.

This clonotype was observed many times. V and J are TRBV6-1 and TRBJ2-5, with a tentative D call TRBD2 (5 bases). CDR3 length equals 12 residues. Germline CDR1 and CDR2: MNHNS and SASEGT. Deletions cut 2 bases from V and 12 bases from J, with 13 bases between. This chain's CDR3 is CASSEYPQAEYF. Here the CDR3 DNA reads TGTGCCAGCAGTGAATACCCCCAAGCGGAGTACTTC.

The sample holds many counts of this clonotype. The chain couples TRBV24-1 to TRBJ2-3; the D gene is possibly TRBD2 (5 bases). Germline values: CDR1 KGHDR, CDR2 SFDVKD. The CDR3 loop spans 15 amino acids. Trimming cost V 1 base and J 2 bases, with 9 bases left between them. This CDR3 is CATSDFGEITDTQYF. In nucleotides, the CDR3 is TGTGCCACCAGTGATTTCGGGGAGATCACAGATACGCAGTATTTT.

The chain is built from TRBV15 and TRBJ2-2; D is possibly TRBD2 (5 bases). Trimming removed 3 bases from V and 5 bases from J, with 10 bases in between. The CDR3 has 14 amino acids. Germline-derived CDR1 and CDR2 are LNHNV and YYDKDF (reference sequence). This chain's CDR3 is CATSSGLWTGELFF. CDR3 nucleotide sequence: TGTGCCACCAGCAGTGGACTTTGGACCGGGGAGCTGTTTTTT. The full variable domain, its missing parts supplied by reference TRBV15 and TRBJ2-2, is DAMVIQNPRYQVTQFGKPVTLSCSQTLNHNVMYWYQQKSSQAPKLLFHYYDKDFNNEADTPDNFQSRRPNTSFCFLDIRSPGLGDTAMYLCATSSGLWTGELFFGEGSRLTVL.

The rearrangement joins TRBV11-2 to TRBJ2-4, with D unclear. V dropped 1 base and J dropped 8 bases, with 18 bases sitting between them. CDR3 size: 16 residues. Germline CDR1 SGHAT, CDR2 FQNNGV. The CDR3 region is CASSLASASRWDIQYF. The CDR3 region has the DNA TGTGCCAGCAGCTTAGCATCGGCATCTAGATGGGACATTCAGTACTTC.

This clonotype was seen repeatedly, ten times or more. This chain connects TRBV12-3 or TRBV12-4 to TRBJ2-3; D gene uncertain. Trimming took off 6 bases at V and 4 bases at J, with 8 bases between the two ends. There are 12 residues in the CDR3. CDR3 sequence (DNA): TGTGCCAGCAGCCCGAGTCCAGATACGCAGTATTTT. It is translated as CASSPSPDTQYF.

Regarding this clonotype: This clone may be a read error of a much larger clone one base away. V is TRBV2 and J is TRBJ2-7; 9 nucleotides match TRBD1. Per germline, CDR1 SNHLY and CDR2 FYNNEI. The CDR3 consists of 14 residues. The CDR3 region is CAGSRDRASYEQYF. Here the CDR3 DNA reads TGTGCCGGCAGCCGGGACAGGGCCTCCTACGAGCAGTACTTC.

Many counts were recorded for this clonotype. This chain connects TRBV6-5 to TRBJ1-1; D is unclear. Germline V gene lookup returns CDR1 MNHEY and CDR2 SVGAGI. V dropped 0 bases and J dropped 5 bases, with 7 bases sitting between them. The CDR3 spans 13 residues. The CDR3 nucleotides read TGTGCCAGCAGTTACTCTTGGGGAACTGAAGCTTTCTTT. Residues: CASSYSWGTEAFF.